This T cell receptor (beta chain) was sequenced for a study of T-cell reconstitution after alpha-beta-depleted transplantation in children (TCRdb year 2016). Looking at the study overall: Using TCR repertoire profiling, the study quantitatively followed how T-cell immune reconstitution unfolded in children after TCRalphabeta/CD19-depleted allogeneic hematopoietic cell transplantation. Beyond this particular receptor, the publication reports: Hyperexpanded clone frequencies declined over subsequent months; after one year, T-cell counts and TCRbeta diversity were mostly attributed to newly produced T cells. About two months after transplant, the apparently early recovery of alphabetaT-cell counts reportedly depended on just several hundred clones that had expanded rapidly and came from non-depleted graft cells. The high TCRbeta diversity at day 60 in some patients was ascribed to recipient T cells and intrathymic progenitors that had survived conditioning.

The method behind the library was PCR. The sequencing machine was an Illumina HiSeq 2500. To normalize quantification of the TCRbeta repertoire, the TCR libraries were built with molecular barcoding that relied on unique molecular identifiers. TCRdb redid the processing of the public reads, applying fastp at Q25 and MiXCR, and retained in-frame beta chains. When rows share a CDR3 protein, they turn into one entry using the most common DNA and genes. The sample includes over 450,000 distinct CDR3 sequences, with under 12% observed a single time. 2% to 2.5% of the sample rests with the top ten. This clonotype appeared many times. The antigen it recognizes is unknown. No base quality information exists; no much larger clone differs at one position. CDR3 length: 14 amino acids, cysteine to phenylalanine. Here the CDR3 DNA is all that survives: 42 bases in frame from base 1. The germline V and J ends show losses of 3 bases and 1 base respectively, and no gene match explains 3 bases of the junction. The CDR1 and CDR2 encoded by the germline V gene (reference sequence) are DFQATT and SNEGSKA.

What this sample's treatment or condition label stands for: allogeneic hematopoietic cell transplantation with graft depleted of TCRalphabeta T cells and CD19 B cells. The children who served as transplant recipients had been given grafts of TCRalphabeta/CD19-depleted allogeneic hematopoietic cells. The receptor's source is a child aged 2 to 10 with inherited bone marrow failure, due to receive a stem cell transplant. Recombination connected TRBV20-1 to TRBJ2-1; TRBD1 agrees with 7 junctional bases. The sample here was PBMCs, taken before TCRalphabeta/CD19-depleted stem cell transplant. DNA sequence: TGCAGTGCTAGGGACAGGAGGTCCTACAATGAGCAGTTCTTC. It encodes CSARDRRSYNEQFF.